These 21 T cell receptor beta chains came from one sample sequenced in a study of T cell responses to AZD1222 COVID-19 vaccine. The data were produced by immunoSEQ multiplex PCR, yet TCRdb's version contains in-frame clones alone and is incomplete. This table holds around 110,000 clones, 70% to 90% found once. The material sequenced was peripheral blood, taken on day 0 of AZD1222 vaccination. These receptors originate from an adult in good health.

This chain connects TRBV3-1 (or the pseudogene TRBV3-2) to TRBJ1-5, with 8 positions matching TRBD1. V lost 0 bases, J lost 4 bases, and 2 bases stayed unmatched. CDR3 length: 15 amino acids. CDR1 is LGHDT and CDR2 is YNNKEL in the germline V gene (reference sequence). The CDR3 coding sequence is TGTGCCAGCAGCCAAGAGGGGACAGGAAATCAGCCCCAGCATTTT. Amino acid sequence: CASSQEGTGNQPQHF.

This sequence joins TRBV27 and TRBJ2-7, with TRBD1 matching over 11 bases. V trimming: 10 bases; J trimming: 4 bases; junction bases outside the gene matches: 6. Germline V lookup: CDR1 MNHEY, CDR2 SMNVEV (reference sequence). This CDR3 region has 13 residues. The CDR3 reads CATRGQGAYEQYF. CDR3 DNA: TGTGCCACCCGCGGACAGGGGGCTTACGAGCAGTACTTC.

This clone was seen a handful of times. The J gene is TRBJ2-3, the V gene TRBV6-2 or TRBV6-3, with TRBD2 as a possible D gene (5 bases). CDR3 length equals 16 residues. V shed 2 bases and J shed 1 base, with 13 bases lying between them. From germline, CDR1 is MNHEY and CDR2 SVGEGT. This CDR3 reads CASSYGSGIGTDTQYF. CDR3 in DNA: TGTGCCAGCAGTTACGGAAGCGGTATTGGCACAGATACGCAGTATTTT.

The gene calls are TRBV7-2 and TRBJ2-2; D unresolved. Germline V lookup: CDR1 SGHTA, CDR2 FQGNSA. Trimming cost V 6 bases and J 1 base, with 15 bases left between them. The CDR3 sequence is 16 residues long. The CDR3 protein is CASRFEATLNTGELFF. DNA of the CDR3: TGTGCCAGCAGGTTCGAGGCCACCTTGAACACCGGGGAGCTGTTTTTT.

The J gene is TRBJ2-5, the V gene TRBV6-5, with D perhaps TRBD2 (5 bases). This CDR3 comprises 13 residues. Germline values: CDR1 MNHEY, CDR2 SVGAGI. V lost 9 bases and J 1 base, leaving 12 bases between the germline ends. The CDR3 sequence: CASSSWSQETQYF. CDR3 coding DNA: TGTGCCAGTTCTAGCTGGAGCCAAGAGACCCAGTACTTC.

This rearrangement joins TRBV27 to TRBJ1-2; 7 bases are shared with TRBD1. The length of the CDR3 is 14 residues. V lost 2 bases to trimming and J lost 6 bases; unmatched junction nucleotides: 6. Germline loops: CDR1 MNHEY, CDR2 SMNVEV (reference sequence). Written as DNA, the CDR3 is TGTGCCAGCAGTTTAAATAGGGGGCAAAATGGCTACACCTTC. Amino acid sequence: CASSLNRGQNGYTF.

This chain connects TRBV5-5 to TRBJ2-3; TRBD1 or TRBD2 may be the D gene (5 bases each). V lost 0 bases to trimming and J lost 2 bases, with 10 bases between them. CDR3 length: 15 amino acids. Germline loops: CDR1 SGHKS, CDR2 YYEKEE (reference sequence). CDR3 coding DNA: TGTGCCAGCAGCTTGGCAGGGACCTTCACAGATACGCAGTATTTT. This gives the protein CASSLAGTFTDTQYF.

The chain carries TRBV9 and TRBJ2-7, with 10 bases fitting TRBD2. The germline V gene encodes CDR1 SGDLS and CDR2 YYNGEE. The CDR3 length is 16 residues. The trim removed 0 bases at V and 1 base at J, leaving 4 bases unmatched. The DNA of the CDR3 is TGTGCCAGCAGCGTAGGACAGCGGGGGGGGTCCTACGAGCAGTACTTC. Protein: CASSVGQRGGSYEQYF.

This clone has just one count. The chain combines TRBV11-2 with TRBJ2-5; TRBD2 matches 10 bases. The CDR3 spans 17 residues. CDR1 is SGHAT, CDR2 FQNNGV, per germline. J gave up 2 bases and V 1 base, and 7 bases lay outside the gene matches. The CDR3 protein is CASSLAPRTSGQETQYF. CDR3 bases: TGTGCCAGCAGCTTAGCCCCGCGGACTAGCGGACAAGAGACCCAGTACTTC.

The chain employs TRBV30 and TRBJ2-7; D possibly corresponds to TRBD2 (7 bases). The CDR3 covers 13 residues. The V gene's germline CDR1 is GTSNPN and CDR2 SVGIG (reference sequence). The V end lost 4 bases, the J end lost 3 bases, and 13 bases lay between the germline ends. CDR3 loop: CAWKGDYHYEQYF. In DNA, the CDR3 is TGTGCCTGGAAGGGGGACTATCACTACGAGCAGTACTTC.

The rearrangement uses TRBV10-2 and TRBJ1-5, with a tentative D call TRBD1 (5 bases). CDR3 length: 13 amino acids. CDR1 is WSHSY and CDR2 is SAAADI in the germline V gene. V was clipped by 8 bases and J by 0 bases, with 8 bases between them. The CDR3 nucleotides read TGCGCCAGCTGGGACGGTAGCAATCAGCCCCAGCATTTT. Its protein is CASWDGSNQPQHF.

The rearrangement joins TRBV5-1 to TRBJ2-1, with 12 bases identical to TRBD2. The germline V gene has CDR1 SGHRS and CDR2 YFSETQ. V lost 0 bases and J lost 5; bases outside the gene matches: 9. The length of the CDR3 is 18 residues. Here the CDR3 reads CASSLDTWTSGKNNEQFF. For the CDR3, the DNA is TGCGCCAGCAGCTTGGATACCTGGACTAGCGGGAAGAACAATGAGCAGTTCTTC.

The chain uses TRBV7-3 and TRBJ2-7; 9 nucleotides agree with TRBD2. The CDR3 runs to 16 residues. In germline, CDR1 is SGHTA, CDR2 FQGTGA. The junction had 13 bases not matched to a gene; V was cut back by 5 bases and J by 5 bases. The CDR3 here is CASSQVASGTPHEQYF. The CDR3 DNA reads TGTGCCAGCAGCCAAGTGGCTAGCGGGACCCCGCACGAGCAGTACTTC. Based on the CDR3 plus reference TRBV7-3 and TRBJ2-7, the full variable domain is GAGVSQTPSNKVTEKGKYVELRCDPISGHTALYWYRQSLGQGPEFLIYFQGTGAADDSGLPNDRFFAVRPEGSVSTLKIQRTERGDSAVYLCASSQVASGTPHEQYFGPGTRLTVT.

The CDR3 DNA reads as TGTGCCAGCAGCTTGTTTTCTGGGGCCAACGTCCTGACTTTC. Its translation: CASSLFSGANVLTF. The chain joins TRBV7-3 to TRBJ2-6, with D hard to call. The V gene's germline CDR1 is SGHTA and CDR2 FQGTGA. The CDR3 extends over 14 amino acids. The V end lost 3 bases, the J end lost 1 base, and 4 bases lay between the germline ends.

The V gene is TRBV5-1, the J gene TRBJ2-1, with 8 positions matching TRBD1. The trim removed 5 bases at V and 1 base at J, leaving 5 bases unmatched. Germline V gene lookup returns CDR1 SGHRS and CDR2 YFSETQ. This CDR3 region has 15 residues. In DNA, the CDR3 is TGCGCCAGCAGTCCGGACAGGGAATCCTACAATGAGCAGTTCTTC. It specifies CASSPDRESYNEQFF. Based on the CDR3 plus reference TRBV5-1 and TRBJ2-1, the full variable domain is KAGVTQTPRYLIKTRGQQVTLSCSPISGHRSVSWYQQTPGQGLQFLFEYFSETQRNKGNFPGRFSGRQFSNSRSEMNVSTLELGDSALYLCASSPDRESYNEQFFGPGTRLTVL.

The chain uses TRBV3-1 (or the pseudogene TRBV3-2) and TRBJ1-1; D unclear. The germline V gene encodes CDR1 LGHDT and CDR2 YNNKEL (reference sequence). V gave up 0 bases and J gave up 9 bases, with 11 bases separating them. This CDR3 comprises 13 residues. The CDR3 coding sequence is TGTGCCAGCAGCCAAGATCGCATTACCCAAGCTTTCTTT. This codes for CASSQDRITQAFF.

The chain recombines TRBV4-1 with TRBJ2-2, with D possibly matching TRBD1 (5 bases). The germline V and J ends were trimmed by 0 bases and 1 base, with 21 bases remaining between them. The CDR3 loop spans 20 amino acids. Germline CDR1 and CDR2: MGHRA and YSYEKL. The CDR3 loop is CASSQEPPTARVGNTGELFF. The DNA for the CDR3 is TGCGCCAGCAGCCAAGAACCGCCGACAGCCAGGGTGGGGAACACCGGGGAGCTGTTTTTT.

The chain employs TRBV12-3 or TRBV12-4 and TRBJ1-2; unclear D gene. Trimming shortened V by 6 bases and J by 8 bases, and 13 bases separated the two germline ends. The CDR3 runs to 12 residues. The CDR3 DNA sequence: TGTGCCAGCAGAAACACCGGCCAGGGCTACACCTTC. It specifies CASRNTGQGYTF.

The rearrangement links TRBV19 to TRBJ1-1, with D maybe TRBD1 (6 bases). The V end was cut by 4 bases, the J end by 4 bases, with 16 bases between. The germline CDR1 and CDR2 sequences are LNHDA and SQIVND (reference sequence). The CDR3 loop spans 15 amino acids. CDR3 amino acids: CASSSGTLAPTEAFF. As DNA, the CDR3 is TGTGCCAGTAGTAGCGGGACACTGGCCCCCACTGAAGCTTTCTTT. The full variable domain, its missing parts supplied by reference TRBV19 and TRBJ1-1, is DGGITQSPKYLFRKEGQNVTLSCEQNLNHDAMYWYRQDPGQGLRLIYYSQIVNDFQKGDIAEGYSVSREKKESFPLTVTSAQKNPTAFYLCASSSGTLAPTEAFFGQGTRLTVV.

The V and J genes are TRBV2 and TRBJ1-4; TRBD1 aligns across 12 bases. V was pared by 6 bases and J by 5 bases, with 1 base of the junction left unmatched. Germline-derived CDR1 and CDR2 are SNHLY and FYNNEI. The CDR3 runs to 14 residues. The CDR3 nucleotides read TGTGCCAGCAGGGGACAGGGGGCGAATGAAAAACTGTTTTTT. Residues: CASRGQGANEKLFF. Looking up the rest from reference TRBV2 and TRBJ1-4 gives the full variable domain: EPEVTQTPSHQVTQMGQEVILRCVPISNHLYFYWYRQILGQKVEFLVSFYNNEISEKSEIFDDQFSVERPDGSNFTLKIRSTKLEDSAMYFCASRGQGANEKLFFGSGTQLSVL.

CDR3 region: CAWSRGTGHWPQHF. CDR3 nucleotides: TGTGCCTGGAGTCGGGGGACAGGGCATTGGCCCCAGCATTTT. The chain couples TRBV30 to TRBJ1-5; 9 bases match TRBD1. This CDR3 comprises 14 residues. Germline CDR1 and CDR2: GTSNPN and SVGIG (reference sequence). V shed 2 bases and J 9 bases; nucleotides not matched to a gene: 8.